In its sample, the clone carrying this T cell receptor beta chain was seen many times. Antigen unknown. Time point defined: newly diagnosed GD, antithyroid drugs for less than 3 months. Extracted RNA from PBMCs served as the source of the TCR library. The CDR3 length is 14 residues. In germline, CDR1 is MNHEY, CDR2 SVGAGI. Trimming removed 2 bases from V and 4 bases from J, with 11 bases in between. According to the study, TCR beta libraries were built with iRepertoire HTBI primers and CDR3-region Arm-PCR. TCRdb called the multiplex PCR reads again in MiXCR, with one record for every CDR3 protein. The data contain hundreds of thousands of distinct CDR3 sequences, about 11% of them singletons. The sample originates from a study of regulatory T cells in long-lasting Graves disease. Findings and caveats of the study: Persistent disease samples used TRBV28, TRBJ1-2 and TRBJ2-5 preferentially.

These same data were also listed under a study on T cells in Graves' hyperthyroidism and ophthalmopathy.

The rearrangement links TRBV6-5 to TRBJ1-2, with a possible D match to TRBD1 (5 bases). The receptor was derived from a woman aged 30 to 39 with Graves disease. The sample consisted of peripheral blood mononuclear cells (PBMCs), taken at new diagnosis, from a patient treated with antithyroid drugs. The chain's CDR3 is CASSYPRGAYGYTF. The CDR3 DNA sequence: TGTGCCAGCAGTTACCCACGAGGGGCCTATGGCTACACCTTC.